This T cell receptor beta chain was identified during a study of blood T cell repertoires in COVID-19. Study as a whole: Material from acute and convalescent COVID-19 was sourced from the United States, Italy and Spain. From T cells, B-cell-depleted T cells, or PBMCs came the material, which was cDNA or gDNA.

V lost 7 bases, J lost 5 bases, and 5 bases stayed unmatched. The CDR3 consists of 12 residues. Germline values: CDR1 GTSNPN, CDR2 SVGIG (reference sequence). Only a few counts were recorded for this clone. Authors' analysis steps: Estimation of nucleated cell counts relied on the amplification of reference gene primers. The table came from immunoSEQ multiplex PCR; TCRdb's copy has only in-frame clones and leaves some out. V, J and clone size derive from that table, while D and trimming were established from the DNA sequence. Of some 180,000 clones in the sample, around 83% are singletons; the top ten hold 13%.

The specimen sequenced was peripheral blood. This chain connects TRBV30 to TRBJ1-1, with 9 bases that match TRBD1. The TCR was taken from a human donor in a cohort sampled during active COVID-19. In DNA, the CDR3 is TGTGCCTATGGACAGGGGAGGACTGAAGCTTTCTTT. Its translation: CAYGQGRTEAFF. Filled out from reference TRBV30 and TRBJ1-1, the complete variable domain reads SQTIHQWPATLVQPVGSPLSLECTVEGTSNPNLYWYRQAAGRGLQLLFYSVGIGQISSEVPQNLSASRPQDRQFILSSKKLLLSDSGFYLCAYGQGRTEAFFGQGTRLTVV.